A single sample is the source of the 27 T cell receptor beta chains below, sequenced in a study of molecular identifiers for immune sequencing clone quantification. TCRdb re-called the PCR reads with MiXCR, one entry per CDR3 protein. The table shows approximately 9,000 distinct CDR3 sequences, with about an eighth occurring only once. Material: naive CD8+ T cells from blood, with Jurkat cell RNA spiked in. This sample's subset: FACS-sorted CD8+CD4-CCR7+CD45RA+ naive T cells. These receptors all stem from a human donor in good health. Some libraries in this study had Jurkat cell RNA spiked in.

V is TRBV12-3 or TRBV12-4 and J is TRBJ2-3, with D perhaps matching TRBD1 or TRBD2 (5 bases each). The CDR3 has 14 amino acids. Trimming stripped 4 bases from V and 2 bases from J, with 10 bases between. The CDR3 nucleotides read TGTGCCAGCAGTTCGGGGACGGCCACAGATACGCAGTATTTT. This gives the protein CASSSGTATDTQYF.

This clonotype rates as medium-sized. The chain uses TRBV25-1 and TRBJ2-5, with TRBD2 matching 9 bases. Per the germline V gene, CDR1 is MGHDK and CDR2 is SYGVNS. CDR3 size: 14 residues. V lost 3 bases to trimming and J lost 2 bases; unmatched junction nucleotides: 1. The CDR3 spells CASSELAGQETQYF. The CDR3 DNA reads as TGTGCCAGCAGTGAGCTAGCGGGGCAAGAGACCCAGTACTTC.

By proportion, this clonotype is medium-sized. The chain carries TRBV4-1 and TRBJ1-1; 9 bases line up with TRBD1. The V gene end was trimmed by 4 bases and the J gene end by 7 bases; junction bases not matched to a gene: 4. CDR3 length equals 13 residues. Per the germline V gene, CDR1 is MGHRA and CDR2 is YSYEKL. As DNA, the CDR3 is TGCGCCAGCAGCCTTGGGACAGGGATTGAAGCTTTCTTT. Translated: CASSLGTGIEAFF.

This clonotype came up many times. This chain connects TRBV9 to TRBJ2-1, with 7 bases fitting TRBD2. Germline CDR1 is SGDLS and CDR2 is YYNGEE. CDR3 length: 16 residues. The J segment lost 6 bases and the V segment lost 0 bases, leaving 9 bases of the junction unmatched. The CDR3 nucleotides are TGTGCCAGCAGCGTAGGAGGGCGGGAGTCCGTCAATGAGCAGTTCTTC. This gives the protein CASSVGGRESVNEQFF.

This clonotype was seen many times. This rearrangement joins TRBV11-2 to TRBJ2-7; 7 bases fit TRBD2. This CDR3 comprises 19 residues. V gave up 2 bases and J gave up 0 bases; unmatched junction bases: 16. Germline values: CDR1 SGHAT, CDR2 FQNNGV. CDR3 sequence: CASSLMVASGKSNSYEQYF. DNA for the CDR3: TGTGCCAGCAGCTTAATGGTGGCTAGCGGAAAGTCAAACTCCTACGAGCAGTACTTC.

Notes on this clonotype: A single base separates this from a much larger clone, so it may be a read error. The CDR3 region is CAWSVIYLAGTQYF. The CDR3, as DNA: TGTGCCTGGAGTGTCATTTATCTGGCGGGTACGCAGTATTTT. J is TRBJ2-3 and V is TRBV30; D is perhaps TRBD2 (5 bases). V lost 0 bases and J 8 bases, leaving 15 bases between the germline ends. Germline CDR1 reads GTSNPN; CDR2 reads SVGIG (reference sequence). The CDR3 is 14 residues long.

In its sample, this clonotype ranks as medium-sized. The chain uses TRBV20-1 and TRBJ2-3; 12 bases are a match to TRBD2. CDR3 length: 14 amino acids. Germline CDR1 DFQATT, CDR2 SNEGSKA (reference sequence). The V segment lost 4 bases and the J segment 2 bases; nucleotides outside the gene matches: 1. The CDR3: CSATSGGATDTQYF. CDR3 DNA: TGCAGTGCTACTAGCGGGGGGGCCACAGATACGCAGTATTTT.

This clonotype appeared many times. V gene TRBV21-1 combines with J gene TRBJ1-1; TRBD1 reflects the table's D call only, with no check against the DNA. TRBV21-1 is given as a pseudogene. The CDR3 is 16 amino acids. The CDR3 loop is CASSFPGTGVRTEAFF. For the CDR3, the DNA is TGTGCCAGCAGCTTTCCGGGGACAGGGGTACGGACTGAAGCTTTCTTT.

This clonotype was counted many times. This chain connects TRBV4-1 to TRBJ1-1; D possibly corresponds to TRBD1 (6 bases). The ends were cut back, 4 bases at V and 5 bases at J, with 14 bases in the middle. This CDR3 region has 14 residues. Germline-derived CDR1 and CDR2 are MGHRA and YSYEKL. CDR3 nucleotide sequence: TGCGCCAGCAGCCCCCGGGCAGGGGAGACTGAAGCTTTCTTT. It translates to CASSPRAGETEAFF.

In this sample, this clonotype is medium-sized. The chain recombines TRBV12-3 or TRBV12-4 with TRBJ2-2; D may be TRBD1 or TRBD2 (5 bases each). Trimming took off 5 bases at V and 1 base at J, with 14 bases between the two ends. This CDR3 has 16 amino acids. The DNA for the CDR3 is TGTGCCAGCAGTCCCCTTGGGGGAGTGAACACCGGGGAGCTGTTTTTT. It yields the protein CASSPLGGVNTGELFF.

This clonotype has at least ten counts. This chain links TRBV5-8 with TRBJ2-1; D possibly uses TRBD1 or TRBD2 (6 bases each). The CDR3 is 16 residues long. Between the trimmed V and J ends, which lost 10 bases and 0 bases, there was a span of 20 bases. Germline V lookup: CDR1 SGHTS, CDR2 YDEGEE. The CDR3 sequence: CASGAGMGVSYNEQFF. The CDR3 nucleotides are TGTGCCTCGGGGGCAGGTATGGGGGTCTCCTACAATGAGCAGTTCTTC.

This clonotype is classed as medium-sized. The chain is built from TRBV6-6 and TRBJ2-7, with D tentatively TRBD1 or TRBD2 (5 bases each). Germline V gene lookup returns CDR1 MNHNY and CDR2 SVGAGI (reference sequence). There are 13 residues in the CDR3. The V end was cut by 7 bases, the J end by 5 bases, with 15 bases between. The CDR3 DNA reads as TGTGCCAGCACATGGGGACGGGTGGACGAGCAGTACTTC. Its protein is CASTWGRVDEQYF.

By sample fraction, this clonotype is medium-sized. V gene TRBV6-6 combines with J gene TRBJ2-7; no clear D gene. Per germline, CDR1 MNHNY and CDR2 SVGAGI (reference sequence). V was pared by 2 bases and J by 4 bases, with 6 bases between. The CDR3 contains 12 residues. CDR3 protein: CASSYEVYEQYF. DNA for the CDR3: TGTGCCAGCAGTTACGAGGTTTACGAGCAGTACTTC.

This clonotype is categorized as medium-sized. The chain is built from TRBV3-1 and TRBJ1-5; TRBD1 aligns across 8 bases. Germline-derived CDR1 and CDR2 are LGHDT and YNNKEL (reference sequence). With V trimmed by 4 bases and J by 1 base, 0 bases remained unmatched. The CDR3 contains 14 residues. The CDR3 coding sequence is TGTGCCAGCAGCCGGGACAGGAGCAATCAGCCCCAGCATTTT. Translating it yields CASSRDRSNQPQHF. The whole variable domain, filled in from reference TRBV3-1 and TRBJ1-5, reads DTAVSQTPKYLVTQMGNDKSIKCEQNLGHDTMYWYKQDSKKFLKIMFSYNNKELIINETVPNRFSPKSPDKAHLNLHINSLELGDSAVYFCASSRDRSNQPQHFGDGTRLSIL.

On this clonotype itself: This clone may be a read error of a much larger clone one base away. This sequence joins TRBV7-9 and TRBJ2-1; TRBD2 matches 7 bases. The CDR3 runs 13 residues. The germline V gene encodes CDR1 SEHNR and CDR2 FQNEAQ (reference sequence). CDR3 loop: CASSTGLLNERFF. In nucleotides, the CDR3 is TGTGCCAGCAGCACGGGACTATTGAATGAGCGGTTCTTC.

This clonotype was picked up a small number of times. This may arise from a read error, as a much more abundant clone is one base away. The rearrangement joins TRBV30 to TRBJ2-1; perhaps TRBD2 as D (6 bases). CDR1 and CDR2 from the germline V gene are GTSNPN and SVGIG (reference sequence). This CDR3 region has 13 residues. CDR3 protein: CARSRSSGNEQFF. Written as DNA, the CDR3 is TGTGCCCGGAGTAGGAGTAGCGGCAATGAGCAGTTCTTC.

This clonotype is medium-sized. The rearrangement uses TRBV13 and TRBJ2-5, with D hard to call. The germline V gene encodes CDR1 PRHDT and CDR2 FYEKMQ (reference sequence). This CDR3 has 14 amino acids. V lost 5 bases and J 4 bases, leaving 14 bases between the germline ends. The CDR3 loop is CASSKNGVGETQYF. DNA for the CDR3: TGTGCCAGCAGCAAGAATGGGGTAGGAGAGACCCAGTACTTC.

This clonotype is medium-sized by share. The chain couples TRBV5-4 to TRBJ1-5, with 10 bases matching TRBD1. The germline CDR1 and CDR2 sequences are SGHNT and YYREEE (reference sequence). The junction had 3 bases not matched to a gene; V was cut back by 4 bases and J by 5 bases. The CDR3 is 14 amino acids. The CDR3 nucleotides read TGTGCCAGCAGCATCGACAGGGGGCATCAGCCCCAGCATTTT. Encoded protein: CASSIDRGHQPQHF.

By its share, this clonotype is medium-sized. V is TRBV7-3 and J is TRBJ2-3; 7 nucleotides line up with TRBD1. Germline V gives CDR1 SGHTA, CDR2 FQGTGA. Trimming at V came to 2 bases and at J to 4 bases, leaving 3 bases not matched to a gene. The CDR3 has 14 residues. CDR3 loop: CASSLLGGADTQYF. The CDR3 bases are TGTGCCAGCAGCTTATTAGGGGGCGCAGATACGCAGTATTTT.

Sample share makes this clonotype medium-sized (0.01 to 0.1%). V is TRBV5-5 and J is TRBJ2-7; D not certain. The V end was cut by 0 bases, the J end by 6 bases, with 13 bases between. The CDR3 loop spans 14 amino acids. Germline loops: CDR1 SGHKS, CDR2 YYEKEE (reference sequence). The CDR3 nucleotides are TGTGCCAGCAGCTTGGAGGTCAGTGGATCCGAGCAGTACTTC. The encoded protein is CASSLEVSGSEQYF.

This clonotype is medium-sized (0.01 to 0.1%) in the sample. The chain is built from TRBV19 and TRBJ1-5; D not resolved. Germline V gene sequence: CDR1 LNHDA, CDR2 SQIVND (reference sequence). The V end was cut by 4 bases, the J end by 7 bases, with 8 bases between. CDR3 length: 12 residues. The CDR3 loop is CASSNAGQPQHF. CDR3 nucleotides: TGTGCCAGTAGTAACGCTGGACAGCCCCAGCATTTT.

At least ten counts were recorded for this clonotype. This chain links TRBV9 with TRBJ2-4; 8 positions match TRBD1. The germline CDR1 and CDR2 sequences are SGDLS and YYNGEE. CDR3 length: 14 residues. The V segment lost 3 bases and the J segment 8 bases; nucleotides outside the gene matches: 7. The CDR3 sequence is CASSATGEVDIQYF. The CDR3, as DNA: TGTGCCAGCAGCGCGACAGGGGAGGTGGACATTCAGTACTTC.

As concerns this clonotype: Sequence at one end of the junction differs from germline and may be a read error. The chain uses TRBV5-1 and TRBJ2-3, with a possible D match to TRBD2 (7 bases). Germline CDR1 and CDR2: SGHRS and YFSETQ. The CDR3 length is 18 residues. The CDR3 region has the DNA TGCGCCAGCAGCCCCGGACTCGCGGGGGCCCCGAGGACAGATACGCCGTATTTT. Translation: CASSPGLAGAPRTDTPYF. Variable domain in full (rest from reference TRBV5-1 and TRBJ2-3): KAGVTQTPRYLIKTRGQQVTLSCSPISGHRSVSWYQQTPGQGLQFLFEYFSETQRNKGNFPGRFSGRQFSNSRSEMNVSTLELGDSALYLCASSPGLAGAPRTDTPYFGPGTRLTVL.

The table lists this clonotype with many counts. The V and J genes are TRBV14 and TRBJ2-5; D uncertain. Trimming pared 1 base from V and 2 bases from J, leaving 8 bases between. The CDR3 has 14 amino acids. Looked up from germline, CDR1 is SGHDN and CDR2 is FVKESK. The chain's CDR3 is CASSQVTAQETQYF. In DNA, the CDR3 is TGTGCCAGCAGCCAAGTAACGGCTCAAGAGACCCAGTACTTC.

By its share, this clonotype is medium-sized. The genes are TRBV30 and TRBJ2-1, with TRBD1 as a possible D gene (5 bases). The length of the CDR3 is 18 residues. V lost 0 bases to trimming and J lost 13 bases, with 31 bases between them. Germline V gives CDR1 GTSNPN, CDR2 SVGIG (reference sequence). The CDR3: CAWSVPPYTGASGSEQFF. The CDR3 DNA follows: TGTGCCTGGAGTGTACCCCCTTACACTGGGGCGTCGGGCAGTGAACAGTTCTTC.

This clonotype was counted at least ten times. The CDR3 loop is CASSEPWDSIDNEQFF. CDR3 sequence (DNA): TGTGCCAGCAGTGAACCGTGGGACAGCATAGACAATGAGCAGTTCTTC. This sequence joins TRBV6-1 and TRBJ2-1; 7 bases fit TRBD1. CDR3 size: 16 residues. The V gene's germline CDR1 is MNHNS and CDR2 SASEGT. After removal of 2 bases from V and 5 bases from J, the junction contained 9 bases not matched to a gene.

The chain couples TRBV6-5 to TRBJ2-5, with 7 bases that match TRBD2. V gave up 8 bases and J gave up 9 bases; unmatched junction bases: 18. CDR3 length equals 15 residues. Looked up from germline, CDR1 is MNHEY and CDR2 is SVGAGI. The CDR3 nucleotides are TGTGCCAGCGGCGCCCCGGTCAGGGCGGGGGAGTCCCAGTACTTC. Translated, it gives CASGAPVRAGESQYF.